Each of the 22 T cell receptor beta chains below was sequenced from the same sample in a study of CD8 T cells in ankylosing spondylitis. TCRdb recomputed calls from the 5' RACE reads with MiXCR, one row per CDR3 protein. This table holds approximately 300,000 distinct CDR3 sequences, 20% found once. The specimen sequenced was blood, either unsorted or a sorted T cell fraction (not recorded which). The receptors were sampled from a male donor with ankylosing spondylitis or in good health (not recorded which).

This clonotype has a count of ten or more. The chain carries TRBV29-1 and TRBJ2-1; D call uncertain. V was cut by 1 base and J by 5 bases, with 9 bases left in between. This CDR3 has 13 amino acids. Germline assignment: CDR1 SQVTM and CDR2 ANQGSEA. The CDR3 DNA reads TGCAGCGTTGAAGGATTTACCAACAATGAGCAGTTCTTC. It codes for CSVEGFTNNEQFF.

There are many counts of this clonotype. J is TRBJ2-5 and V is TRBV5-1; D remains ambiguous. Trimming stripped 4 bases from V and 1 base from J, with 8 bases between. This CDR3 region has 13 residues. Germline V gene lookup returns CDR1 SGHRS and CDR2 YFSETQ. Written as DNA, the CDR3 is TGCGCCAGCAGCCCATGGGGCCAAGAGACCCAGTACTTC. It is translated as CASSPWGQETQYF.

This clonotype was seen repeatedly, ten times or more. The chain couples TRBV5-1 to TRBJ2-6, with D unclear. The CDR3 has 13 residues. From germline, CDR1 is SGHRS and CDR2 YFSETQ. The ends were cut back, 8 bases at V and 0 bases at J, with 6 bases in the middle. The CDR3 protein is CASKASGANVLTF. CDR3 DNA: TGCGCCAGTAAGGCCTCTGGGGCCAACGTCCTGACTTTC.

The chain employs TRBV3-1 and TRBJ2-1; possible D gene TRBD2, 6 bases. This CDR3 region has 14 residues. Germline lookup yields CDR1 LGHDT and CDR2 YNNKEL (reference sequence). Trimming removed 2 bases at V and 6 bases at J, with 11 bases between. The CDR3 sequence is CASSQFPGGNEQFF. The CDR3, as DNA: TGTGCCAGCAGCCAATTTCCCGGGGGCAATGAGCAGTTCTTC.

V and J are TRBV4-2 and TRBJ1-5; D perhaps matches TRBD1 (6 bases). Trimming pared 3 bases from V and 1 base from J, leaving 13 bases between. The CDR3 consists of 16 residues. CDR1 and CDR2 (germline): LGHNA, YNFKEQ. The CDR3 DNA sequence: TGTGCCAGCAGCCAGCAACAGGGCCCCAGCAATCAGCCCCAGCATTTT. Translated, it gives CASSQQQGPSNQPQHF.

The chain carries TRBV5-5 and TRBJ2-1; 9 positions agree with TRBD1. The CDR3 is made up of 16 amino acids. After removal of 5 bases from V and 9 bases from J, the junction contained 15 bases not matched to a gene. The germline gives CDR1 SGHKS, CDR2 YYEKEE (reference sequence). The CDR3 bases are TGTGCCAGCAGTTTAGGAGGGACAGGGTTGTCTGTTGAGCAGTTCTTC. It encodes CASSLGGTGLSVEQFF.

The genes are TRBV12-3 or TRBV12-4 and TRBJ2-2; the match to TRBD1 covers 12 bases. After removal of 7 bases from V and 5 bases from J, the junction contained 8 bases not matched to a gene. CDR3 length: 16 residues. The CDR3 nucleotides are TGTGCCAGCAACTCACCGGGACAGGGGGCGACCGGGGAGCTGTTTTTT. It encodes CASNSPGQGATGELFF.

This clonotype turned up a few times. In DNA, the CDR3 is TGTGCCAGCAGTTTAATTGGGAGTGAGCAGTTCTTC. Protein: CASSLIGSEQFF. V is TRBV12-3 or TRBV12-4 and J is TRBJ2-1; D perhaps matches TRBD2 (5 bases). Trimming took 2 bases from V and 9 from J, leaving 8 bases between them. The length of the CDR3 is 12 residues.

This clonotype appeared many times. V usage is TRBV5-1 and J usage is TRBJ2-1, with TRBD2 matching over 10 bases. The CDR3 extends over 17 amino acids. Per the germline V gene, CDR1 is SGHRS and CDR2 is YFSETQ. The V segment lost 0 bases and the J segment 1 base; nucleotides outside the gene matches: 4. In nucleotides, the CDR3 is TGCGCCAGCAGCTTGGGGGTAGCGGGAGGATCCTACAATGAGCAGTTCTTC. Amino acids: CASSLGVAGGSYNEQFF.

The chain has TRBV11-2 and TRBJ1-5; possible D gene TRBD1, 6 bases. The CDR3 has 15 residues. Looked up from germline, CDR1 is SGHAT and CDR2 is FQNNGV. V was cut by 1 base and J by 6 bases, with 13 bases left in between. The chain's CDR3 is CASSLGSGVRQPQHF. CDR3 DNA sequence: TGTGCCAGCAGCTTAGGTTCAGGGGTTCGTCAGCCCCAGCATTTT.

Points on this clonotype: The junction and the germline gene differ at one end; a read error may be behind it. The gene calls are TRBV28 and TRBJ2-5; 16 nucleotides align to TRBD2. This CDR3 has 15 residues. Germline loops: CDR1 MDHEN, CDR2 SYDVKM. CDR3 coding DNA: TGTGCCAGCAGTTTATCGGGACTAGCGGGAGGGTCTTCCTTCTTC. Translating gives CASSLSGLAGGSSFF.

The chain joins TRBV6-5 to TRBJ1-1; 7 positions match TRBD1. The V and J ends lost 2 bases and 7 bases, in that order; junction bases with no gene match: 7. Per the germline V gene, CDR1 is MNHEY and CDR2 is SVGAGI. The CDR3 covers 14 residues. CDR3 in amino acids: CASSYTTGAGEAFF. The CDR3 DNA follows: TGTGCCAGCAGTTACACAACAGGGGCCGGTGAAGCTTTCTTT.

Ten or more counts support this clonotype. The V call is TRBV29-1, the J call TRBJ2-3; 7 nucleotides align to TRBD1. This CDR3 contains 13 residues. Looked up from germline, CDR1 is SQVTM and CDR2 is ANQGSEA. CDR3 protein: CSARQGSTDTQYF. In DNA, the CDR3 is TGCAGTGCCAGACAGGGAAGCACAGATACGCAGTATTTT.

This clonotype was counted a few times. The rearrangement joins TRBV4-1 to TRBJ2-7; no reliable D call. Trimming shortened V by 0 bases and J by 7 bases, and 10 bases separated the two germline ends. CDR1 and CDR2 from the germline V gene are MGHRA and YSYEKL. The CDR3 runs to 13 residues. Written as DNA, the CDR3 is TGCGCCAGCAGCCAAGAAAACTTCAAGGAGCAGTACGTC. Translating it yields CASSQENFKEQYV.

The V call is TRBV7-2, the J call TRBJ2-3, with 9 positions matching TRBD2. Germline trimming cut 2 bases from V and 5 bases from J; bases unmatched to any gene: 8. The CDR3 is made up of 16 amino acids. Germline V gene data show CDR1 as SGHTA and CDR2 as FQGNSA. The CDR3 nucleotides read TGTGCCAGCAGCTTAATCGGCGGGGGGGCTTTAGATACGCAGTATTTT. Its protein product is CASSLIGGGALDTQYF.

The gene calls are TRBV5-1 and TRBJ1-5; 7 positions agree with TRBD1. Trimming removed 0 bases from V and 4 bases from J; junction bases left unmatched: 13. Germline V gives CDR1 SGHRS, CDR2 YFSETQ. The length of the CDR3 is 18 residues. The CDR3 region is CASSLGPTDRVPNQPQHF. In DNA form, the CDR3 reads TGCGCCAGCAGCTTGGGCCCCACCGACAGGGTTCCTAATCAGCCCCAGCATTTT. The full variable domain, in which reference TRBV5-1 and TRBJ1-5 provide the parts outside the CDR3, is KAGVTQTPRYLIKTRGQQVTLSCSPISGHRSVSWYQQTPGQGLQFLFEYFSETQRNKGNFPGRFSGRQFSNSRSEMNVSTLELGDSALYLCASSLGPTDRVPNQPQHFGDGTRLSIL.

The table lists this clonotype with a few counts. The V call is TRBV28, the J call TRBJ2-7; D uncertain. V was shortened by 1 base and J by 2 bases, with 9 bases between the two germline ends. The CDR3 loop spans 14 amino acids. Per the germline V gene, CDR1 is MDHEN and CDR2 is SYDVKM. The chain's CDR3 is CASSLYSSTYEQYV. The CDR3 nucleotides are TGTGCCAGCAGTTTATATTCCAGCACCTACGAGCAGTACGTC.

The J gene is TRBJ2-5, the V gene TRBV20-1, with unresolved D. This CDR3 has 11 amino acids. Germline values: CDR1 DFQATT, CDR2 SNEGSKA (reference sequence). Trimming removed 1 base at V and 5 bases at J, with 5 bases between. The CDR3 reads CSARAGETQYF. For the CDR3, the DNA is TGCAGTGCTAGAGCCGGGGAGACCCAGTACTTC.

V gene TRBV5-1 combines with J gene TRBJ2-5; D may be TRBD1 (5 bases). Germline loops: CDR1 SGHRS, CDR2 YFSETQ. V was shortened by 3 bases and J by 5 bases, with 17 bases between the two germline ends. The CDR3 consists of 15 residues. CDR3 residues: CASSSSNVRAETQYF. The DNA of the CDR3 is TGCGCCAGCAGCTCGTCCAATGTCAGGGCTGAGACCCAGTACTTC.

This clonotype has ten or more counts. V is TRBV12-3 or TRBV12-4 and J is TRBJ1-1, with unresolved D. The V end lost 7 bases, the J end lost 3 bases, and 18 bases lay between the germline ends. CDR3 length equals 15 residues. The CDR3 is CASTLSGVSDTEAFF. In nucleotides, the CDR3 is TGTGCCAGCACCCTAAGCGGGGTATCGGACACTGAAGCTTTCTTT.

This clonotype was observed a handful of times. The rearrangement links TRBV5-1 to TRBJ2-1; 8 bases map to TRBD1. The germline CDR1 and CDR2 sequences are SGHRS and YFSETQ. The CDR3 sequence is 15 residues long. Trimming cost V 0 bases and J 4 bases; bases outside gene matches: 3. The CDR3 DNA sequence: TGCGCCAGCAGCTTGGGAGGACAGGGTTACAATGAGCAGTTCTTC. Translated, it gives CASSLGGQGYNEQFF.

This clonotype was detected only a few times. In nucleotides, the CDR3 is TGCGCCAGCAGCTCGGGACAGGCCTACAATGAGCAGTTCTTC. This encodes CASSSGQAYNEQFF. The chain combines TRBV5-1 with TRBJ2-1, with 8 bases that match TRBD1. The germline gives CDR1 SGHRS, CDR2 YFSETQ. The junction had 1 base not matched to a gene; V was cut back by 3 bases and J by 2 bases. The CDR3 has 14 amino acids.